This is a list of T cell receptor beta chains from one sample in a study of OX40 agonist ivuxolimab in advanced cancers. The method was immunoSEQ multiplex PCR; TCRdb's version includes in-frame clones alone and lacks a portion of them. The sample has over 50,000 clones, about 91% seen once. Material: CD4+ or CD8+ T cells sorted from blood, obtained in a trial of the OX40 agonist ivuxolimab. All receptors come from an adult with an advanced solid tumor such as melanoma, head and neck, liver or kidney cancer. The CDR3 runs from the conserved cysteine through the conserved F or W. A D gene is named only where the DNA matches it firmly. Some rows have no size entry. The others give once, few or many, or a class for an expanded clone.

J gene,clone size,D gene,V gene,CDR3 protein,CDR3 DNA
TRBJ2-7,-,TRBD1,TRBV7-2,CASSLGFGTGAYEQYF,TGTGCCAGCAGCTTAGGTTTCGGGACAGGGGCCTACGAGCAGTACTTC
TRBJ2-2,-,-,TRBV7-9,CASSLVRGVGHTGELFF,TGTGCCAGCAGCTTAGTGAGGGGAGTGGGTCACACCGGGGAGCTGTTTTTT
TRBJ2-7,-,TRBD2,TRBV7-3,CASSLEAGVFYEQYF,TGTGCCAGCAGCTTAGAAGCGGGAGTTTTCTACGAGCAGTACTTC
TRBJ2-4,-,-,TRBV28,CASSFGLAKNIQYF,TGTGCCAGCAGTTTCGGACTAGCCAAAAACATTCAGTACTTC
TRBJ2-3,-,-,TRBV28,CASRLGRSTDTQYF,TGTGCCAGCAGACTAGGTCGAAGCACAGATACGCAGTATTTT
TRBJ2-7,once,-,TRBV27,CASSSDLDSYEQYF,TGTGCCAGCAGTTCGGACTTGGATAGTTACGAGCAGTACTTC
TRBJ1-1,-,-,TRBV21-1,CASSRRQTNTEAFF,TGTGCCAGCAGCCGGCGACAGACGAACACTGAAGCTTTCTTT
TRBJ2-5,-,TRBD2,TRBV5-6,CASSSTGLAGSGETQYF,TGTGCCAGCAGCTCGACGGGACTAGCGGGATCGGGGGAGACCCAGTACTTC
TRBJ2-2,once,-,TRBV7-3,CASSLITGAELFF,TGTGCCAGCAGCTTAATTACGGGAGCGGAGCTGTTTTTT
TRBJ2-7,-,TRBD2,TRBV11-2,CASSLDLWLAGANEQYF,TGTGCCAGCAGCTTAGATCTTTGGCTAGCGGGTGCGAACGAGCAGTACTTC
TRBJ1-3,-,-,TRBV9,CASSVSGREGNTIYF,TGTGCCAGCAGCGTATCCGGCAGAGAAGGAAACACCATATATTTT
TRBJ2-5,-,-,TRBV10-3,CAISGTSQETQYF,TGTGCCATCAGTGGGACTTCCCAAGAGACCCAGTACTTC
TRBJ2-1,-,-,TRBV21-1,CASSTTGMPYNEQFF,TGTGCCAGCAGCACAACAGGGATGCCCTACAATGAGCAGTTCTTC
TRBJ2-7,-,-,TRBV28,CASSPIAQGVPYEQYF,TGTGCCAGCAGCCCCATCGCACAGGGCGTACCCTACGAGCAGTACTTC
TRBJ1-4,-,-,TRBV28,CASSHLDIAPQKLFF,TGTGCCAGCAGCCATCTCGACATTGCCCCCCAAAAACTGTTTTTT
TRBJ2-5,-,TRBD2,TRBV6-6,CASSRLAGGPQETQYF,TGTGCCAGCAGCCGACTAGCGGGAGGGCCCCAAGAGACCCAGTACTTC
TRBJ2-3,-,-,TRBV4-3,CASSPEGLAGDTQYF,TGCGCCAGCAGCCCCGAGGGGCTAGCTGGCGATACGCAGTATTTT
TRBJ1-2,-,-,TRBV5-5,CASSLGGFGYTF,TGTGCCAGCAGCTTGGGCGGGTTCGGCTACACCTTC
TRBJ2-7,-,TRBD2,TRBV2,CASTGRPSGSLSEQYF,TGTGCCAGCACCGGACGGCCTAGCGGGAGCCTCTCCGAGCAGTACTTC
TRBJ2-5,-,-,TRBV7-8,CASSLEAPRPQETQYF,TGTGCCAGCAGCTTAGAGGCCCCTAGACCCCAAGAGACCCAGTACTTC
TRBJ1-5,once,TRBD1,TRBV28,CASSLDRGNQPQHF,TGTGCCAGCAGTTTGGACAGGGGAAATCAGCCCCAGCATTTT
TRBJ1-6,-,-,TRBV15,CATSREDSYNSPLHF,TGTGCCACCAGCAGAGAGGACAGCTATAATTCACCCCTCCACTTT
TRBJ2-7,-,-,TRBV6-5,CASSYSDLAYEQYF,TGTGCCAGCAGTTACTCGGACTTGGCCTACGAGCAGTACTTC
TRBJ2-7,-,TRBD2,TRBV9,CASSVGGSGAYEQYF,TGTGCCAGCAGCGTAGGGGGTAGCGGGGCCTACGAGCAGTACTTC
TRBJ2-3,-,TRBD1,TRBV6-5,CASSPGQGAGDTQYF,TGTGCCAGCAGTCCGGGACAGGGGGCAGGAGATACGCAGTATTTT
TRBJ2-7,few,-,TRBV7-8,CASSSRDNYEQYF,TGTGCCAGCAGCTCCCGGGACAACTACGAGCAGTACTTC
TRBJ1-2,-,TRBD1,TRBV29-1,CSVEGQGNSGYTF,TGCAGCGTTGAGGGACAGGGCAATAGTGGCTACACCTTC
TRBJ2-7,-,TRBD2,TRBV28,CASSLGSSGFYEQYF,TGTGCCAGCAGTTTGGGGAGTAGCGGGTTCTACGAGCAGTACTTC
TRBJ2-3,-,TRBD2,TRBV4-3,CASSQDLRLAEFTDTQYF,TGCGCCAGCAGCCAAGATCTGCGACTAGCGGAGTTCACAGATACGCAGTATTTT
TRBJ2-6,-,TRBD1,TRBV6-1,CASSRDSSGANVLTF,TGTGCCAGCAGTCGGGACAGCTCTGGGGCCAACGTCCTGACTTTC
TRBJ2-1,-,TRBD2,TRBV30,CAWSAGGPYEQFF,TGTGCCTGGAGCGCGGGAGGGCCTTATGAGCAGTTCTTC